This T cell receptor (beta chain) stems from a study of cytomegalovirus exposure and HLA in healthy donors (dated by TCRdb to the late 2010s). About the study as a whole: According to an earlier analysis of 587 of the donors, 200 million or so T cells yielded roughly 100 million unique TCR beta sequences and about 300 Gb of sequence data. Roughly 300 gigabases of sequencing data and approximately 93 million unique TCR sequences were included in an early release covering about 620 HLA-typed donors. The genetic ancestry cluster associated with self-reported Caucasian donors included about 84% of the roughly 400 genotyped donors. The aim of the study was to test whether cataloging public T cell receptors could identify signatures of past pathogen exposure. The T cell repertoires of several hundred subjects were profiled by immunosequencing and related to cytomegalovirus serostatus. A separate validation cohort of roughly 110 different subjects was used in addition to the 666-subject first cohort. To predict cytomegalovirus infection status, the study brought together high-throughput TCR immunosequencing, statistical association of individual TCRs with disease status, and machine learning. In a later analysis, previously published TCR beta repertoires from several hundred donors were re-analyzed and high-resolution HLA genotyping was added so that TCR occurrence patterns could be studied. Rather than using new phenotypic data, the later analysis identified candidate immune exposures from TCR beta sequences and from how often those sequences occurred across donors. To decide whether each TCR beta V gene segment behaved as functional or pseudogenic, an earlier analysis of some 570 of the donors relied on high-throughput TCR beta sequencing. Donor age, sex, ethnicity and CMV serostatus were compiled together with the repertoire data. A later genetic analysis used genome-wide SNP genotypes for about 65% of the roughly 700 donors, treating that subset as a discovery cohort. All discovery cohort repertoires had been generated using a single sequencing platform. HLA typing included class I and class II loci at four-digit resolution. Typing coverage differed by locus: A, B, C, DRB1 and DQB1 were typed in roughly 629-640 donors, DQA1 in about 550, DPA1 in approximately 610, and DPB1 in around 490. Four or five DR-DQ haplotypes were handled as single units for association and clustering because linkage in the cohort was strong. Across around 400 genotyped donors of the cohort, an average of about 220,000 unique TCR beta nucleotide sequences per donor were sequenced, and roughly a sixth of those sequences were non-productive. On the study overall, not on this receptor specifically: A later analysis found that HLA-associated TCR beta chains were more clonally expanded and had lower generation probabilities than equally common non-associated chains. In vitro tests confirmed that a few of the cytomegalovirus-associated TCR beta chains recognize cytomegalovirus antigens. Most CMV-associated TCR beta chains appeared to be HLA-restricted in a later analysis, and the HLA associations seemed to be driven largely by CMV exposure. The authors suggested that the approach could potentially be extended to other disease states and immunological phenotypes. Because counts were too low, 15 to 20 rarely observed V segments, including chromosome 9 orphons, were excluded from the earlier analysis of around 590 of the donors. The presence/absence analyses assumed that sequencing depth was roughly uniform across donors, and that assumption may not be true. In a later genetic analysis, a missense DCLRE1C variant was associated with V-gene and J-gene trimming of TCR beta chains, and the association was replicated in an independent cohort. The study listed 164 TCR beta chains as associated with cytomegalovirus. A group of highly shared sequence variants was considered likely to be a technical artifact of the sequencing pipeline. According to a later analysis, parvovirus B19, influenza, CMV and Epstein-Barr virus appeared linked to several top co-occurrence clusters. In an earlier analysis of 587 of the donors, most TCR beta V segments appeared in productive rearrangements about 87% or about 30% of the time, broadly matching IMGT annotations. Strong co-occurrence of HLA alleles, especially DR and DQ, made assigning TCR associations to individual alleles difficult. The classifier was reported to diagnose cytomegalovirus status with high specificity and sensitivity in both the original and validation cohorts. The cohort was sequenced for TCR beta chains only, and without alpha or paired-chain data the features that could be detected were limited. In a later genetic analysis, fewer N-insertions in productive TCRs were reported among donors in an Asian-associated ancestry cluster than the approximately 630-donor mean. A further reported finding was that TCR beta sequences accurately predicted the HLA-A and HLA-B alleles for most subjects in the first cohort. A later analysis associated approximately 17,000 TCR beta sequences with specific HLA alleles at a false discovery rate of 0.05. Because HLA typing was unavailable for some donors at each locus, only the typed subset was used in association tests. Some IMGT-functional V segments, including TRBV6-2 and TRBV6-3, could not be told apart with the 87-base-pair reads, so those segments were excluded. Across donors, most TCR sequences were observed very rarely, whereas some public TCRs were present in many individuals. CMV serostatus was the only immune exposure information available for the cohort. Linkage disequilibrium might explain the correlated functional status among segregating V segments, but an unknown experimental factor could not be ruled out. In a later analysis, TCR association rates were found to vary across HLA loci, with the most associated TCRs seen for DRB1 alleles and the fewest for HLA-C alleles.

The library was produced with the immunoSEQ multiplex PCR assay. The multiplex PCR relied on a mix of 60 forward primers for TCR Vbeta segments and 13 reverse primers for TCR Jbeta segments. A multiplex PCR assay on genomic DNA amplified the CDR3 region of rearranged TCR beta genes. On the Illumina HiSeq System, the amplified TCR beta libraries were sequenced as 87-base-pair reads. The original pipeline was this. In a later analysis, tens of millions of unique TCR beta chains were counted across the approximately 670 repertoires, and roughly 11 million of these chains were shared by at least two donors. To remove PCR and sequencing errors, raw reads were error-corrected and collapsed into unique sequences using a nearest-neighbor algorithm that merged closely related sequences. Alignment of CDR3 sequences to IMGT reference sequences was used to assign V, D and J gene segments. Each retained sequence needed at least a six-nucleotide match to both a V gene segment and a J gene segment. Rearrangements were classified as productive when the CDR3 lacked stop codons and remained in frame with V and J, and all other rearrangements were classified as non-productive. Following IMGT convention, CDR3 was defined as the stretch from the second conserved V-encoded cysteine to the conserved J-encoded phenylalanine. In an earlier analysis of roughly 580 of the donors, sequences lacking an unambiguous match to a single V gene segment were excluded. An earlier analysis of a few hundred of the donors called V segments functional above 56.7% productive rearrangements and segregating when the between-donor standard deviation exceeded 5%. A statistical classification framework was developed to diagnose cytomegalovirus status using the catalog of TCR beta chain sequences. V and J gene assignment, in a later analysis, came from comparing TCR nucleotide sequences with IMGT/GENE-DB human TR gene sequences. A later analysis assigned CDR3 sequences and most-parsimonious VDJ recombination scenarios with the TCRdist pipeline. In a later analysis, each TCR beta chain was defined by its CDR3 amino acid sequence together with its V-gene family, and reads without a unique V-gene family were excluded. To address suspected cross-contamination and a sequencing artifact, a later analysis removed a few hundred highly shared, low-generation-probability nucleotide sequences. A later analysis calculated a clonal expansion index for each public chain from normalized within-repertoire ranks of inferred template counts. Generation probabilities in a later analysis came from a VDJ recombination model fitted to out-of-frame rearrangements, and those results were checked against IGoR. In a later analysis, TCR-TCR, TCR-HLA and TCR-CMV co-occurrence was scored with hypergeometric tests, and a repertoire-size bias correction was applied to TCR pairs. In a later analysis, false discovery rates were estimated by permuting HLA or CMV assignments 20 times. In a later analysis, co-occurring TCRs were grouped with DBSCAN, and TCRdist sequence similarity was added when clustering was performed within HLA-allele-positive subsets. Co-occurrence clustering excluded repertoires with fewer than 30,000 or more than 120,000 public chains, plus five with anomalous nucleotide sharing. TCRdb re-hosts the immuneACCESS table, in-frame sequences only. Its copies lack some clones; in the studies checked, an unresolved V gene accounts for under half of them, and the cause for the rest is not known. For V, J and clone size, that table is used; D and trimming come from the DNA. In this sample the table shows more than 90,000 clones, around 80% of which occur a single time. The ten largest clones take up about 0.5% of the sample.

The germline V gene sets CDR1 to SGHDT and CDR2 to YYEEEE. The CDR3 numbers 12 residues from cysteine through phenylalanine. The kept DNA is CDR3 alone, 36 bases in frame from the first base. The junction carries 7 bases between V and J, which are trimmed by 3 bases and 4 bases respectively. For this clone: Its antigen has not been determined. Base qualities are not provided; no much larger clone lies one nucleotide away.

The cohort was made up of 666 healthy bone marrow donors. Cohort members were all nominally healthy when sampled, although unrecorded immune exposures were likely present. The donor was CMV seronegative and belonged to the group of 352 seronegative cohort members. A peripheral blood sample was collected from each donor, and TCR beta sequencing was performed on peripheral blood mononuclear cells. Genomic DNA was extracted from the blood cell samples with the Qiagen DNeasy Blood Extraction Kit. The specimen was PBMCs. This TCR derives from a man aged 25 to 40 in good health and CMV-seronegative. The chain is assembled from TRBV5-6 and TRBJ1-2; the D gene identity is not certain. The CDR3 sequence is CASSYDSYGYTF. The sequenced DNA is TGTGCCAGCAGCTATGACTCCTATGGCTACACCTTC.